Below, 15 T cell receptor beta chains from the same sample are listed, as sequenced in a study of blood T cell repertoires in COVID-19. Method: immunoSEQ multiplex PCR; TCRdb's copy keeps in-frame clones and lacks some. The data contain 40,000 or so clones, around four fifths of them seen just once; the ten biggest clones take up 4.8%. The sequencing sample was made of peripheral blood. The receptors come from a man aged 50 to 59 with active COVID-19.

The CDR3 coding sequence is TGCGCCAGCAGCCCTGGGACAGGGTGGGAGACCCAGTACTTC. Its translation: CASSPGTGWETQYF. V usage is TRBV5-1 and J usage is TRBJ2-5; 9 bases are a match to TRBD1. Losses at the gene ends were 4 bases for V and 5 bases for J; bases not matched to a gene: 6. Germline values: CDR1 SGHRS, CDR2 YFSETQ. The CDR3 has 14 residues. The full variable domain, its missing parts supplied by reference TRBV5-1 and TRBJ2-5, is KAGVTQTPRYLIKTRGQQVTLSCSPISGHRSVSWYQQTPGQGLQFLFEYFSETQRNKGNFPGRFSGRQFSNSRSEMNVSTLELGDSALYLCASSPGTGWETQYFGPGTRLLVL.

The CDR3 spells CASSVPTGLTEAFF. As DNA, the CDR3 is TGTGCCAGCAGTGTTCCAACGGGTTTGACTGAAGCTTTCTTT. The rearrangement links TRBV2 to TRBJ1-1; D call uncertain. The length of the CDR3 is 14 residues. V was pared by 4 bases and J by 5 bases, with 14 bases between. Germline values: CDR1 SNHLY, CDR2 FYNNEI. Full variable domain (remainder filled in from reference TRBV2 and TRBJ1-1): EPEVTQTPSHQVTQMGQEVILRCVPISNHLYFYWYRQILGQKVEFLVSFYNNEISEKSEIFDDQFSVERPDGSNFTLKIRSTKLEDSAMYFCASSVPTGLTEAFFGQGTRLTVV.

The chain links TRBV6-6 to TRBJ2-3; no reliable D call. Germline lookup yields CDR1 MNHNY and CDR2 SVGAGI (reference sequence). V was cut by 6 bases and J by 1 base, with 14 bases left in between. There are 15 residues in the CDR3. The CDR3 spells CASSPTPPGTDTQYF. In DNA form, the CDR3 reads TGTGCCAGCAGCCCCACCCCCCCGGGCACAGATACGCAGTATTTT.

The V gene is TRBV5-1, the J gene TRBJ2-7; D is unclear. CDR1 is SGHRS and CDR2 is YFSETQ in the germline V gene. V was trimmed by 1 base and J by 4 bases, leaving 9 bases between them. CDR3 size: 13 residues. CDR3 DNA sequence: TGCGCCAGCAGCTTGAGGAGCGCTTACGAGCAGTACTTC. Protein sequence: CASSLRSAYEQYF. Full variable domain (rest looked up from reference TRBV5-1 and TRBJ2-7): KAGVTQTPRYLIKTRGQQVTLSCSPISGHRSVSWYQQTPGQGLQFLFEYFSETQRNKGNFPGRFSGRQFSNSRSEMNVSTLELGDSALYLCASSLRSAYEQYFGPGTRLTVT.

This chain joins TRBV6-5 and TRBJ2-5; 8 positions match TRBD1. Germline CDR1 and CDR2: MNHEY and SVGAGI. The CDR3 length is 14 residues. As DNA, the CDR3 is TGTCCTTCGGGGGCCGGACAGGGTGGAGAGACCCAGTACTTC. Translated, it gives CPSGAGQGGETQYF.

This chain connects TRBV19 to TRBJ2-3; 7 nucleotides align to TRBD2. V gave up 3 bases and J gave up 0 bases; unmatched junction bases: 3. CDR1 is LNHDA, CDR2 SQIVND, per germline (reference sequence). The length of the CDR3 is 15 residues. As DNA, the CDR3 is TGTGCCAGTAGTATTCTAGCGGCGAGCACAGATACGCAGTATTTT. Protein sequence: CASSILAASTDTQYF.

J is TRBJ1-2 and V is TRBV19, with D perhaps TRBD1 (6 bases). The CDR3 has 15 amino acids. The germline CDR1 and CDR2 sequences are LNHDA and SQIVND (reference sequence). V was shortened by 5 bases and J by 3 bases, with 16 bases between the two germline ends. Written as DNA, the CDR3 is TGTGCCAGTAGTCAAGTACAGGGACGAGACTATGGCTACACCTTC. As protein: CASSQVQGRDYGYTF.

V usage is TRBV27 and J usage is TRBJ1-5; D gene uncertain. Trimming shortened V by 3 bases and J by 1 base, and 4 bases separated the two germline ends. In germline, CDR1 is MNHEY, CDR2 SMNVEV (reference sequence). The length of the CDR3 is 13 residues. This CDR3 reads CASSLQSNQPQHF. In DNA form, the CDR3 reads TGTGCCAGCAGTTTGCAGAGCAATCAGCCCCAGCATTTT.

CDR3 sequence: CASSRQSRDTEAFF. CDR3 sequence (DNA): TGTGCCAGCAGCCGCCAGAGTCGGGACACTGAAGCTTTCTTT. The J gene is TRBJ1-1, the V gene TRBV2, with D hard to call. The length of the CDR3 is 14 residues. The V and J ends lost 6 bases and 3 bases respectively, with 14 bases between them. Germline V gene sequence: CDR1 SNHLY, CDR2 FYNNEI.

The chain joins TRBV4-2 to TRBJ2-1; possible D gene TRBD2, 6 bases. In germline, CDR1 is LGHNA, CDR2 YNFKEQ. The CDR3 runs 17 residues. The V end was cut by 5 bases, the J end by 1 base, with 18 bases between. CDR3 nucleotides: TGTGCCAGCAGCTCCTCCCGGGGAGGCCCTTCCTACAATGAGCAGTTCTTC. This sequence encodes CASSSSRGGPSYNEQFF.

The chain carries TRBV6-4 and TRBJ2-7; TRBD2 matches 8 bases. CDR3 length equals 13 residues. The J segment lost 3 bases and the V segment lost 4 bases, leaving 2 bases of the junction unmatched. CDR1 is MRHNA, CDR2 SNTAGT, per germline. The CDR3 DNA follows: TGTGCCAGCAGTGTACTAGCGGACTACGAGCAGTACTTC. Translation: CASSVLADYEQYF.

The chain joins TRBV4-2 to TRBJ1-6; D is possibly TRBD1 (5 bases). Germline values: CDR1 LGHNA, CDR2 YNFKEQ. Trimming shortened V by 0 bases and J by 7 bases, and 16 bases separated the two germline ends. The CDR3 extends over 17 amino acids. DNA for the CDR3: TGTGCCAGCAGCCAAGACCCGGGAGGGGCGAGGAATTCACCCCTCCACTTT. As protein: CASSQDPGGARNSPLHF.

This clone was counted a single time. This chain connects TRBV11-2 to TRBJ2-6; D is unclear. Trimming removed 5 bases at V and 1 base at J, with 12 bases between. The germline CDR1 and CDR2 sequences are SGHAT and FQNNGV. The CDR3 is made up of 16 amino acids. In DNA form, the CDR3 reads TGTGCCAGCAGCCCTCTTACAAGTTCTGGGGCCAACGTCCTGACTTTC. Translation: CASSPLTSSGANVLTF.

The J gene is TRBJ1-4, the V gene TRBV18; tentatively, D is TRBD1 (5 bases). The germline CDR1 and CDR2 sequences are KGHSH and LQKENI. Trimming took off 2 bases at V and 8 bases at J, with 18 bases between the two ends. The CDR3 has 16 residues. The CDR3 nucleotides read TGTGCCAGCTCACCAGTACCACAGGACCACCGAGAAAAACTGTTTTTT. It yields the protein CASSPVPQDHREKLFF.

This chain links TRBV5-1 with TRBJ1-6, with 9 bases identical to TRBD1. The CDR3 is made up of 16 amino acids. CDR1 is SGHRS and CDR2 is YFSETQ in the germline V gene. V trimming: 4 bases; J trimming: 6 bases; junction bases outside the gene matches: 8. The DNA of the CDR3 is TGCGCCAGCAGCCGGACAGGGGAGCTGCTTAATTCACCCCTCCACTTT. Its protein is CASSRTGELLNSPLHF.